This TCR beta chain was recorded in a study of blood T cell repertoires in COVID-19. Study summary: The United States, Italy and Spain supplied acute and convalescent COVID-19 samples. The cDNA or gDNA used as material had been derived from T cells, B-cell-depleted T cells, or PBMCs.

The CDR3 length is 14 residues. The germline CDR1 and CDR2 sequences are LGHNA and YSLEER. Trimming shortened V by 0 bases and J by 7 bases, and 7 bases separated the two germline ends. Using immunoSEQ multiplex PCR, the repertoire was profiled, and TCRdb retains in-frame clones only, with some absent. The repertoire consists of under 70,000 clones, with 88% occurring once and the leading ten covering approximately 6.8%. The specimen sequenced was peripheral blood. This chain joins TRBV4-3 and TRBJ1-6; unclear D gene. The receptor was isolated from a woman aged 70-85 years with acute or convalescent COVID-19. The CDR3 coding sequence is TGCGCCAGCAGCCAAGATGGTCTAAATTCACCCCTCCACTTT. Its translation is CASSQDGLNSPLHF.